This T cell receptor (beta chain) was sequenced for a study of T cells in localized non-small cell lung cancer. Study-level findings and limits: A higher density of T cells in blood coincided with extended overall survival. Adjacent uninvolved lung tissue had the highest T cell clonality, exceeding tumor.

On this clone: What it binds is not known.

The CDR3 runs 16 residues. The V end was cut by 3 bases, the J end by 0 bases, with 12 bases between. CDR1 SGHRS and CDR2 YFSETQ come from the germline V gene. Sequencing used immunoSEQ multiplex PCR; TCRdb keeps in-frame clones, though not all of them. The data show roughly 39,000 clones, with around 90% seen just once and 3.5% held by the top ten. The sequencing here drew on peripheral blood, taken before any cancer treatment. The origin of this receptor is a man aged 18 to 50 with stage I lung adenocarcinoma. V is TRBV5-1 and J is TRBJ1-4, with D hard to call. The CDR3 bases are TGCGCCAGCAGCTCTGGACGGATTGCAACTAATGAAAAACTGTTTTTT. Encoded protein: CASSSGRIATNEKLFF.